These 26 T cell receptor beta chains were sequenced from one sample in a study of T cells in women clearing cervical HPV infection. Assay: immunoSEQ multiplex PCR; the TCRdb copy retains only in-frame clones and omits some. Its table records some 14,000 clones. Sequencing was carried out using blood buffy coat. These receptors were taken from a woman aged 18-70 years with a cervical HPV16 infection that either progressed to CIN3+ or cleared (not recorded which).

Of note for this clone: The read terminates 3 residues before the CDR3 end, so the remaining end is supplied by the germline J gene. The chain links TRBV12-3 or TRBV12-4 to TRBJ1-3, with 7 bases aligning to TRBD1. Trimming removed 0 bases from V and 2 bases from J; junction bases left unmatched: 4. The CDR3 totals 16 residues. The covered CDR3 bases are TGTGCCAGCAGTTTAGCTTGGCAGGGGGCTGGAAACACC. Residues: CASSLAWQGAGNT. The entire CDR3 protein reads CASSLAWQGAGNTIYF.

A note on this clone: The read halts 3 residues ahead of the CDR3 end, with the missing end drawn from the germline J gene. The V call is TRBV7-9, the J call TRBJ1-1; D not resolved. Germline assignment: CDR1 SEHNR and CDR2 FQNEAQ (reference sequence). The CDR3 loop spans 12 amino acids. V lost 1 base to trimming and J lost 6 bases, with 6 bases between them. The CDR3 DNA, read in part, is TGTGCCAGCAGCTTAGGTGCGGCTGAA. Protein sequence: CASSLGAAE. The CDR3, in full, reads CASSLGAAEAFF.

Regarding this clone: The CDR3 end lies 3 residues beyond the end of the read and is filled in from the germline J gene. The V gene is TRBV19, the J gene TRBJ1-2; D may be TRBD1 (5 bases). The CDR3 loop spans 14 amino acids. The germline CDR1 and CDR2 sequences are LNHDA and SQIVND (reference sequence). CDR3 DNA (partial): TGTGCCAGTAGTATCGCAGGGTCCCACAATGAC. This gives the protein CASSIAGSHND. The full CDR3 protein is CASSIAGSHNDYTF.

About this clone itself: Read sequence stops 3 residues before the CDR3 end, and the germline J gene provides the missing end. The V call is TRBV7-2, the J call TRBJ2-4, with TRBD1 as a possible D gene (6 bases). Germline CDR1 reads SGHTA; CDR2 reads FQGNSA. The CDR3 consists of 13 residues. The part of the CDR3 DNA that was read is TGTGCCAGCAGCTCAGAGCCCCAGGGGACT. Translating gives CASSSEPQGT. Given in full, the CDR3 is CASSSEPQGTQYF.

Concerning this clone: The read halts 3 residues ahead of the CDR3 end, with the missing end drawn from the germline J gene. This chain connects TRBV12-3 or TRBV12-4 to TRBJ1-5; TRBD1 matches at 7 bases. V trimming: 5 bases; J trimming: 7 bases; junction bases outside the gene matches: 5. The CDR3 sequence is 13 residues long. The CDR3 bases that were read are TGTGCCAGCAGTCGACAGGGCCGGCAGCCC. Residues: CASSRQGRQP. The CDR3 reads in full as CASSRQGRQPQHF.

As to this clone: The observed sequence ends 3 residues before the CDR3 terminus, with the missing tail filled in from the germline J gene. The chain has TRBV4-1 and TRBJ2-2, with TRBD1 matching over 7 bases. This CDR3 has 15 residues. CDR1 is MGHRA, CDR2 YSYEKL, per germline. CDR3 DNA, as far as it was read: TGCGCCAGCAGCCAAGAAGGGACAGCCAATTCACCG. This translates into CASSQEGTANSP. The whole CDR3 protein is CASSQEGTANSPLFF.

As concerns this clone: The read gets to within 3 residues of the CDR3 end, and the germline J gene fills in the rest. This rearrangement joins TRBV11-2 to TRBJ2-7; D is unclear. The CDR3 extends over 15 amino acids. The V end lost 1 base, the J end lost 5 bases, and 15 bases lay between the germline ends. Germline values: CDR1 SGHAT, CDR2 FQNNGV. The CDR3 here is CASSLVAGFGNEQYF. The DNA read from the CDR3 is TGTGCCAGCAGCTTAGTTGCCGGGTTCGGTAACGAG.

The CDR3 bases that were read are TGTGCCAGCGGAAAGGGACACTACAATGAG. Translated: CASGKGHYNE. The full CDR3 protein is CASGKGHYNEQFF. The chain joins TRBV12-3 or TRBV12-4 to TRBJ2-1, with D tentatively TRBD1 (6 bases). The missing CDR3 end, 3 residues past where the read stops, is filled in from the germline J gene. The CDR3 has 13 residues. Trimming left V 8 bases short and J 3 bases short, with 11 bases between.

About this clone: The read terminates 3 residues ahead of where the CDR3 ends, so the germline J gene completes it. The chain uses TRBV12-3 or TRBV12-4 and TRBJ2-1; D gene unclear. V lost 6 bases to trimming and J lost 9 bases, with 12 bases between them. The CDR3 is 12 residues long. The CDR3 DNA, read in part, is TGTGCCAGCAGCCCCGTGAGAGGTGAG. Translating gives CASSPVRGE. The complete CDR3 sequence is CASSPVRGEQFF.

With regard to this clone: The read is 3 residues too short to cover the CDR3 end, so that end is filled in from the germline J gene. This chain uses TRBV11-1 with TRBJ2-7; D is perhaps TRBD2 (5 bases). The CDR3 extends over 13 amino acids. V gave up 5 bases and J gave up 3 bases, with 11 bases separating them. Germline V CDR1 and CDR2: SGHAT, FQDESV (reference sequence). The chain's CDR3 is CASSPGFLYEQYF. The sequenced part of the CDR3 DNA is TGTGCCAGCAGCCCGGGGTTTCTCTACGAG.

To note about this clone: The CDR3 end lies 3 residues beyond the end of the read and is filled in from the germline J gene. This chain connects TRBV12-3 or TRBV12-4 to TRBJ2-5; D is unresolved. This CDR3 region has 14 residues. V lost 2 bases and J lost 4, with 11 bases in between. The DNA read from the CDR3 is TGTGCCAGCAGTTTAATTCCATTCAGAGAGACC. Its protein is CASSLIPFRET. The complete CDR3 protein is CASSLIPFRETQYF.

A note on this clone: The read ends 3 residues before the CDR3 terminus; that terminus is restored from the germline J gene. The chain combines TRBV19 with TRBJ2-2; D ambiguous. The CDR3 consists of 12 residues. V lost 0 bases, J lost 7 bases, and 3 bases lay in between. Germline V gene data show CDR1 as LNHDA and CDR2 as SQIVND (reference sequence). The sequenced CDR3 bases are TGTGCCAGTAGTATAGAATACGGGGAG. Encoded protein: CASSIEYGE. The whole CDR3 protein reads CASSIEYGELFF.

Points on this clone: Read coverage stops 3 residues before the CDR3 terminus; the germline J gene supplies the remainder. V and J are TRBV20-1 and TRBJ2-5; 12 nucleotides match TRBD2. V trimming: 0 bases; J trimming: 1 base; junction bases outside the gene matches: 9. The germline V gene has CDR1 DFQATT and CDR2 SNEGSKA (reference sequence). The CDR3 totals 18 residues. The CDR3 sequence: CSARDPSGGAGPQETQYF. Partial CDR3 DNA: TGCAGTGCTAGAGATCCTAGCGGGGGGGCTGGACCCCAAGAGACC.

Concerning this clone: Read coverage stops 3 residues before the CDR3 terminus; the germline J gene supplies the remainder. This chain connects TRBV18 to TRBJ2-7, with D tentatively TRBD1 (5 bases). The CDR3 is made up of 15 amino acids. CDR1 is KGHSH, CDR2 LQKENI, per germline. V gave up 3 bases and J gave up 4 bases, with 16 bases separating them. The covered CDR3 bases are TGTGCCAGCTCACCCCAACCGACAGCAGAATACGAG. Amino acid sequence: CASSPQPTAEYE. Given in full, the CDR3 is CASSPQPTAEYEQYF.

Concerning this clone: The read finishes 3 residues shy of the CDR3 end, and the germline J gene is used to complete it. The chain recombines TRBV5-1 with TRBJ1-3; no definite D call. Trimming pared 0 bases from V and 2 bases from J, leaving 9 bases between. This CDR3 comprises 15 residues. CDR1 is SGHRS and CDR2 is YFSETQ in the germline V gene. The sequenced CDR3 bases are TGCGCCAGCAGCTTGGGCAACAATCCTGGAAACACC. Amino acid sequence: CASSLGNNPGNT. The whole CDR3 is CASSLGNNPGNTIYF.

As regards this clone: The sequenced fragment ends 3 residues before the CDR3 boundary, so the rest is inferred from the germline J gene. V gene TRBV4-2 combines with J gene TRBJ2-3, with D unresolved. The CDR3 has 15 amino acids. CDR1 is LGHNA and CDR2 is YNFKEQ in the germline V gene. The sequenced part of the CDR3 DNA is TGTGCCAGCAGCCAAGATCCGACTTTCCAAGAGACG. Its translation is CASSQDPTFQET. The whole CDR3 is CASSQDPTFQETQYF.

Remarks on this clone: The read ends 3 residues early relative to the CDR3; the germline J gene fills the gap. The chain couples TRBV6-1 to TRBJ1-2, with 10 bases fitting TRBD1. The CDR3 covers 13 residues. The germline V gene encodes CDR1 MNHNS and CDR2 SASEGT. The CDR3 DNA, read in part, is TGTGCCAGCAGTGCGACAGGGGGCGCGGGC. This translates into CASSATGGAG. The CDR3 reads in full as CASSATGGAGYTF.

In the case of this clone: The CDR3 extends 3 residues past the end of the read, so its final part is completed from the germline J gene. The V gene is TRBV6-1, the J gene TRBJ2-3; 7 nucleotides match TRBD1. Losses at the gene ends were 2 bases for V and 5 bases for J; bases not matched to a gene: 1. From germline, CDR1 is MNHNS and CDR2 SASEGT. The CDR3 loop spans 13 amino acids. The chain's CDR3 is CASSEQGVDTQYF. CDR3 bases read: TGTGCCAGCAGTGAACAGGGGGTAGATACG.

As concerns this clone: The read stops 3 residues short of the end of the CDR3; the missing end is completed from the germline J gene. The V call is TRBV3-1 (or the pseudogene TRBV3-2), the J call TRBJ2-3, with 7 bases lining up with TRBD2. In germline, CDR1 is LGHDT, CDR2 YNNKEL (reference sequence). The CDR3 is made up of 13 amino acids. V gave up 3 bases and J gave up 3 bases; unmatched junction bases: 0. CDR3 protein: CASSHSGTDTQYF. CDR3 DNA, as far as it was read: TGTGCCAGCAGCCATAGCGGGACAGATACG.

Worth noting for this clone: The CDR3 goes on 3 residues after the read ends, and that part is filled in from the germline J gene. V and J are TRBV5-6 and TRBJ1-2, with TRBD1 identical over 8 bases. The germline gives CDR1 SGHDT, CDR2 YYEEEE. This CDR3 has 13 amino acids. The CDR3 DNA, read in part, is TGTGCCAGCAGCTTGGGAGACAGGGGAGGC. The encoded protein is CASSLGDRGG. The whole CDR3 sequence reads CASSLGDRGGYTF.

Details on this clone: The missing CDR3 end, 3 residues past where the read stops, is filled in from the germline J gene. The chain uses TRBV6-2 or TRBV6-3 and TRBJ2-7; D possibly uses TRBD1 or TRBD2 (5 bases each). V lost 6 bases and J 3 bases, leaving 18 bases between the germline ends. This CDR3 spans 15 amino acids. Germline V gives CDR1 MNHEY, CDR2 SVGEGT. The sequenced CDR3 bases are TGTGCCAGCAGCCCCTGGGCAGGGAGAAACTACGAG. Its protein product is CASSPWAGRNYE. The entire CDR3 protein reads CASSPWAGRNYEQYF.

With respect to this clone: The CDR3 end falls 3 residues outside the read, so it is completed with the germline J gene. The gene calls are TRBV19 and TRBJ1-2, with 9 bases matching TRBD1. CDR3 length: 14 residues. Per the germline V gene, CDR1 is LNHDA and CDR2 is SQIVND (reference sequence). J gave up 4 bases and V 5 bases, and 5 bases lay outside the gene matches. The CDR3 spells CASSQDRGSYGYTF. The CDR3 DNA, read in part, is TGTGCCAGTAGTCAGGACAGGGGTAGCTATGGC.

Note on this clone: The observed sequence ends 3 residues before the CDR3 terminus, with the missing tail filled in from the germline J gene. Other DNA sequences within the sample encode an identical CDR3. This chain links TRBV20-1 with TRBJ2-3; the match to TRBD1 covers 10 bases. The V and J ends lost 6 bases and 4 bases, in that order; junction bases with no gene match: 4. The CDR3 spans 13 residues. CDR1 and CDR2 from the germline V gene are DFQATT and SNEGSKA (reference sequence). The covered CDR3 bases are TGCAGTGCCCCCGGACAGGGGGCAGATACG. Translating it yields CSAPGQGADT. The CDR3 as a whole reads CSAPGQGADTQYF.

For this clone: The observed sequence ends 3 residues before the CDR3 terminus, with the missing tail filled in from the germline J gene. This rearrangement joins TRBV19 to TRBJ2-1; 7 positions agree with TRBD2. This CDR3 is built from 14 residues. Trimming cost V 4 bases and J 5 bases; bases outside gene matches: 5. The germline V gene has CDR1 LNHDA and CDR2 SQIVND (reference sequence). CDR3 protein: CASSRRGNNNEQFF. The DNA read from the CDR3 is TGTGCCAGTAGTAGGCGGGGGAATAACAATGAG. The full variable domain, its missing parts supplied by reference TRBV19 and TRBJ2-1, is DGGITQSPKYLFRKEGQNVTLSCEQNLNHDAMYWYRQDPGQGLRLIYYSQIVNDFQKGDIAEGYSVSREKKESFPLTVTSAQKNPTAFYLCASSRRGNNNEQFFGPGTRLTVL.

On this clone itself: The observed sequence ends 3 residues before the CDR3 terminus, with the missing tail filled in from the germline J gene. This chain links TRBV7-9 with TRBJ2-2; TRBD1 matches 7 bases. Germline trimming cut 6 bases from V and 0 bases from J; bases unmatched to any gene: 4. The V gene's germline CDR1 is SEHNR and CDR2 FQNEAQ (reference sequence). The CDR3 length is 15 residues. CDR3 sequence: CASRPGTANTGELFF. The sequenced CDR3 bases are TGTGCCAGCAGGCCCGGGACAGCGAACACCGGGGAG.

Points on this clone: The sequence runs out 3 residues before the end of the CDR3; the remainder is reconstructed from the germline J gene. V usage is TRBV28 and J usage is TRBJ1-5; TRBD1 might be the D (6 bases). There are 13 residues in the CDR3. Per the germline V gene, CDR1 is MDHEN and CDR2 is SYDVKM. Trimming stripped 6 bases from V and 5 bases from J, with 11 bases between. The CDR3 spells CASRTTGYQPQHF. The part of the CDR3 DNA that was read is TGTGCCAGCAGAACAACAGGGTATCAGCCC.